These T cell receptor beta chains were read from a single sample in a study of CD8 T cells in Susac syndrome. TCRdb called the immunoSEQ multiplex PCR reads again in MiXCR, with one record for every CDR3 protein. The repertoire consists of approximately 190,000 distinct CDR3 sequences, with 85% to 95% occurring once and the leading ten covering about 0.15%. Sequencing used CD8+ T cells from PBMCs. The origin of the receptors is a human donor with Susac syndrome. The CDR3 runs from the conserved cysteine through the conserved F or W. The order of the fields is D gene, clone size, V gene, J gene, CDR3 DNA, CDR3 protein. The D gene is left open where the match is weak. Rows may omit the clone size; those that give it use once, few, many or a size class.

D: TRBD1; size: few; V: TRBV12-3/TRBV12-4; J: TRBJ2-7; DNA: TGTGCCAGCAGTTCACCGGGACAGGGTTTTTACGAGCAGTACTTC; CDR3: CASSSPGQGFYEQYF
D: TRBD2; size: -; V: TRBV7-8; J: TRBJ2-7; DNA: TGTGCCAGCAGCCCCGGGGAGGGCGAGCAGTACTTC; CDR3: CASSPGEGEQYF
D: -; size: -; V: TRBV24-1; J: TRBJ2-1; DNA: TGTGCCACCAGTGATTTGACAGTGGGGAATGAGCAGTTCTTC; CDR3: CATSDLTVGNEQFF
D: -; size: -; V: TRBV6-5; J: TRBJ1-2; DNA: TGTGCCAGCAGTTACATCCAAGACCAGGCAAATGGCTACACCTTC; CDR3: CASSYIQDQANGYTF
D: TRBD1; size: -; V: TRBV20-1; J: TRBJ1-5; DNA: TGCAGTGCCCGGACAGGGTCGAATCAGCCCCAGCATTTT; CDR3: CSARTGSNQPQHF
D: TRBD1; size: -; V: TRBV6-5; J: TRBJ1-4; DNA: TGTGCCAGCAGTTATTGGACAGGTGAAAAACTGTTTTTT; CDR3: CASSYWTGEKLFF
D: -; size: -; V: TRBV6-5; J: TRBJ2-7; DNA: TGTGCCAGCAGTTACTCGAGCGAGCAGTACTTC; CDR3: CASSYSSEQYF
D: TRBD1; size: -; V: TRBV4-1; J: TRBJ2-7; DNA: TGCGCCAGCAGACACGGACAGGGGGGAGTAAACGAGCAGTACTTC; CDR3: CASRHGQGGVNEQYF
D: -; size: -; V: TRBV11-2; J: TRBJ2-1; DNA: TGTGCCAGCAGCTTAGATCTCATGGGAGAGCAGTTCTTC; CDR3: CASSLDLMGEQFF
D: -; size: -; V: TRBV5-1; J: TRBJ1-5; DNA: TGCGCCAGCAGCTTGGACGGAGATAGCAATCAGCCCCAGCATTTT; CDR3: CASSLDGDSNQPQHF
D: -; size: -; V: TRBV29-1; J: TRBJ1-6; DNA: TGCAGCGTTGAGGTGGAGAGCTCCTATAATTCACCCCTCCACTTT; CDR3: CSVEVESSYNSPLHF
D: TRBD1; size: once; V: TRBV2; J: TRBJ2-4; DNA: TGTGCCAGCAGGGGACAGGGCGACATTCAGTACTTC; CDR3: CASRGQGDIQYF
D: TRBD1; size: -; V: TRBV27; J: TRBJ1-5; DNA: TGTGCCAGCAGTTCACGGCTCGGACAGGGGGGCCAGCCCCAGCATTTT; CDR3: CASSSRLGQGGQPQHF
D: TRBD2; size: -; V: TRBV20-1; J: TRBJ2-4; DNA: TGCAGTGCTCCCAGACTAGCGGGGGGGGATGACATTCAGTACTTC; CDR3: CSAPRLAGGDDIQYF
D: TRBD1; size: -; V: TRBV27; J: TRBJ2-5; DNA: TGTGCCAGCAGTTTAGGGACAGGGTTAGAGACCCAGTACTTC; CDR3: CASSLGTGLETQYF
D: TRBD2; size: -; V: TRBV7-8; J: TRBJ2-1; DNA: TGTGCCAGCAGCTTAATTAGCGGGAGCTACAATGAGCAGTTCTTC; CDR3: CASSLISGSYNEQFF
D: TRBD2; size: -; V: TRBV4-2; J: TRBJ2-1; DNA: TGTGCCAGCAGCCAAGGACTAGCGGGGGGGCCTTTGGGCAATGAGCAGTTCTTC; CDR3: CASSQGLAGGPLGNEQFF
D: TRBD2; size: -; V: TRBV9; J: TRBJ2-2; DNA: TGTGCCAGCAGCTCATGGGGGGGGGATGGGACCGGGGAGCTGTTTTTT; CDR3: CASSSWGGDGTGELFF
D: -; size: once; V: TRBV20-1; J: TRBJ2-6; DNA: TGCAGTGCCCAAGCAAACTCTGGGGCCAACGTCCTGACTTTC; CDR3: CSAQANSGANVLTF
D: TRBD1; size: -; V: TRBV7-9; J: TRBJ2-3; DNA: TGTGCCAGCAGCGTCGACAGGGAGACAGATACGCAGTATTTT; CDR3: CASSVDRETDTQYF
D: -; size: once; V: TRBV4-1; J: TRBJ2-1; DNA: TGCGCCAGCAGCCAAGGAATGGGTGAGCAGTTCTTC; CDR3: CASSQGMGEQFF
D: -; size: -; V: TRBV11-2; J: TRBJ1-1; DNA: TGTGCCAGCAGCCAAGGGGGGGCGAACACTGAAGCTTTCTTT; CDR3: CASSQGGANTEAFF
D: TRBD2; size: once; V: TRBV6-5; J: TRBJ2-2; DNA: TGTGCCAGCAGTTACTCCTCGAGCGGGGTCTTAACCGGGGAGCTGTTTTTT; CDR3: CASSYSSSGVLTGELFF
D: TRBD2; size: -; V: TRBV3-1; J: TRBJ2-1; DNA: TGTGCCAGCAGCTATCAAAGTACCGGGACTAGCTATCCGTTCTTC; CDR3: CASSYQSTGTSYPFF
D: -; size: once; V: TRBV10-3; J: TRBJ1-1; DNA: TGTGCCATCAGTCAGGAGCCAAACACTGAAGCTTTCTTT; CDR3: CAISQEPNTEAFF
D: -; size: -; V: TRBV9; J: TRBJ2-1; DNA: TGTGCCAGCAGCGCGAGAGCGAGCGACTCCTACAATGAGCAGTTCTTC; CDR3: CASSARASDSYNEQFF
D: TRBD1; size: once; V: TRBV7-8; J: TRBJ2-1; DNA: TGTGCCAGCAGCTTAGGGACAGGGGGCTCCTACAATGAGCAGTTCTTC; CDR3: CASSLGTGGSYNEQFF
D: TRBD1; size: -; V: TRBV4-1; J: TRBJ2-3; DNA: TGCGCCAGCAGCCAAGAAGGGACAGGTATTGTGGATACGCAGTATTTT; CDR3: CASSQEGTGIVDTQYF
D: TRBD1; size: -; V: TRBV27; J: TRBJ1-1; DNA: TGTGCCAGCGCACAACAGGGGGGGAACACTGAAGCTTTCTTT; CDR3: CASAQQGGNTEAFF
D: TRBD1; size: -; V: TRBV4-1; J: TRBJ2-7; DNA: TGCGCCAGCAGCGGCCGACAGGGAGATGAGGAGCAGTACTTC; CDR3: CASSGRQGDEEQYF
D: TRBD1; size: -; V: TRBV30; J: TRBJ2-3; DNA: TGTGCCTGGGACAGGGGGCCCACAGATACGCAGTATTTT; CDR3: CAWDRGPTDTQYF
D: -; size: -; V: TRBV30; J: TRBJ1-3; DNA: TGTGCCTGGAGTGTGGGGGCAGCCAACACCATATATTTT; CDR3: CAWSVGAANTIYF
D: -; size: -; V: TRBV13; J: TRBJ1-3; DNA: TGTGCCAGCAGCTCCACCCCGGGACCCTACTCTGGAAACACCATATATTTT; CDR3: CASSSTPGPYSGNTIYF
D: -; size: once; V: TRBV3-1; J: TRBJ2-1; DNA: TGTGCCAGCAGTCGAAGAAGTGAAGGCTACAATGAGCAGTTCTTC; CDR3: CASSRRSEGYNEQFF
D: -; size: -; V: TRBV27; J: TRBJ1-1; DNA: TGTGCCAGCACCCGGGGGGGCGCTGAAGCTTTCTTT; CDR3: CASTRGGAEAFF
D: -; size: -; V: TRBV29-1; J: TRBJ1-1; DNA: TGCAGCGTTGTCCCGAGGGACCCTGAAGCTTTCTTT; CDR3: CSVVPRDPEAFF
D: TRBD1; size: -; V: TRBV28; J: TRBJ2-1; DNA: TGTGCCAGCAGGCCGACAGGGAGTATGAATGAGCAGTTCTTC; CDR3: CASRPTGSMNEQFF
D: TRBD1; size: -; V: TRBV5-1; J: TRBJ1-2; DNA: TGCGCCAGCAGCTTAAGACAGGGGTTGGGTGGCTACACCTTC; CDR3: CASSLRQGLGGYTF
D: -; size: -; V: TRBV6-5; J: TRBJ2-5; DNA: TGTGCCAGCAGGAAACTACTGTCAGAGACCCAGTACTTC; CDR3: CASRKLLSETQYF
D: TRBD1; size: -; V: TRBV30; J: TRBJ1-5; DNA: TGTGCCTGGAGCGCGGGACAGCCTAGCAATCAGCCCCAGCATTTT; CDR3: CAWSAGQPSNQPQHF
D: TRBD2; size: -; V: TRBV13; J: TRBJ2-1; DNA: TGTGCCAGCAGCTTAGAGGTCGGGGGGGCATTAACATTATACAATGAGCAGTTCTTC; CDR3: CASSLEVGGALTLYNEQFF
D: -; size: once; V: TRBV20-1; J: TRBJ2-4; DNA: TGCAGTGCTAGAGATCAGTACGAAAACATTCAGTACTTC; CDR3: CSARDQYENIQYF
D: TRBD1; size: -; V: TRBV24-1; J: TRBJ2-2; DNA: TGTGCCACCAGTGATACGACAGGGACGAGGGACACCGGGGAGCTGTTTTTT; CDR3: CATSDTTGTRDTGELFF
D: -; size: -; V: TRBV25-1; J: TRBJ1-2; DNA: TGTGCCAGCACGGGGACCCCAGAGAACTATGGCTACACCTTC; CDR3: CASTGTPENYGYTF
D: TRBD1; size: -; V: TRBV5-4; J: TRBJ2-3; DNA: TGTGCCAGCAGCTCACAGGGGGAAGAGACCCCAGATACGCAGTATTTT; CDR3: CASSSQGEETPDTQYF
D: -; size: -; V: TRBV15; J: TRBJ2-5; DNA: TGTGCCACCGAGAAGCTTGGAGAGACCCAGTACTTC; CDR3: CATEKLGETQYF
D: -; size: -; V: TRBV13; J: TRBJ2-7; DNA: TGTGCCAGCAGCTTAAGAGGGCCTAACGAGCAGTACTTC; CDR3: CASSLRGPNEQYF
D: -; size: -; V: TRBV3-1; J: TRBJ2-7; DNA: TGTGCCAGCAGCCAAGATTGGGGAGTCTACGAGCAGTACTTC; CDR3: CASSQDWGVYEQYF
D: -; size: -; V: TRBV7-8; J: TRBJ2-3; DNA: TGTGCCAGCAGCTCGAGGGCCTCAGTAACAGATACGCAGTATTTT; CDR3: CASSSRASVTDTQYF
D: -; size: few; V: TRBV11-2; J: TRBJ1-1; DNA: TGTGCCAGCAGCTTAAATCCCAACACTGAAGCTTTCTTT; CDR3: CASSLNPNTEAFF
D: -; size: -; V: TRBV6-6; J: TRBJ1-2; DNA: TGTGCCAGCAGTTACGGGACGTTCTATGGCTACACCTTC; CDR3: CASSYGTFYGYTF
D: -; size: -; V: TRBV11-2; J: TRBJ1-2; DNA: TGTGCCAGCAGCTTAGGAGAGGATGGCTACACCTTC; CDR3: CASSLGEDGYTF
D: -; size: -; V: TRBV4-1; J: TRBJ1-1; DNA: TGCGCCAGCAGCCAGATACAGGGCGACGTTAGGAACACTGAAGCTTTCTTT; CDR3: CASSQIQGDVRNTEAFF
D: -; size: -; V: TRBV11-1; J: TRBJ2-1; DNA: TGTGCCAGCAGCACAGGGTCCGATGAGCAGTTCTTC; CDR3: CASSTGSDEQFF
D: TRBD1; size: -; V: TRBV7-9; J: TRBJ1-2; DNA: TGTGCCACCAAGGACAGGGACGGCTACACCTTC; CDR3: CATKDRDGYTF
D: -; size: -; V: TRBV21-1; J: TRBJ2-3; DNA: TGTGCCAGCAGCACAAGACAGGGGAGGCCAGATACGCAGTATTTT; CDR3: CASSTRQGRPDTQYF
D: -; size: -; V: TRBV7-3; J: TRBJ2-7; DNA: TGTGCCAGCAGCACTGACAGCTTCTCCTACGAGCAGTACTTC; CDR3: CASSTDSFSYEQYF
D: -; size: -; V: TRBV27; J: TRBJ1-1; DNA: TGTGCCAGCAGTTTGCATACAGGGAATACTGAAGCTTTCTTT; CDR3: CASSLHTGNTEAFF